This record looks at one T cell receptor (beta chain) sequence and its context. Only in-frame clones appear in the TCRdb table, and some are missing; sequencing was by immunoSEQ multiplex PCR. Of 190,000 or so clones in the sample, 81% were seen once. The source of the sample is a study of blood T cell repertoires in COVID-19. CDR1 and CDR2 (germline): SGHDT, YYEEEE. V was pared by 0 bases and J by 3 bases, with 6 bases between. This CDR3 is built from 13 residues. Followed over time, Seattle patients had been enrolled while infection was active. Input material: peripheral blood. This rearrangement joins TRBV5-6 to TRBJ2-5; no reliable D call. The clonotype comes from a woman older than 75 with COVID-19, enrolled during active disease. The CDR3: CASSLVPEETQYF. The CDR3 DNA reads as TGTGCCAGCAGCTTGGTCCCAGAAGAGACCCAGTACTTC.